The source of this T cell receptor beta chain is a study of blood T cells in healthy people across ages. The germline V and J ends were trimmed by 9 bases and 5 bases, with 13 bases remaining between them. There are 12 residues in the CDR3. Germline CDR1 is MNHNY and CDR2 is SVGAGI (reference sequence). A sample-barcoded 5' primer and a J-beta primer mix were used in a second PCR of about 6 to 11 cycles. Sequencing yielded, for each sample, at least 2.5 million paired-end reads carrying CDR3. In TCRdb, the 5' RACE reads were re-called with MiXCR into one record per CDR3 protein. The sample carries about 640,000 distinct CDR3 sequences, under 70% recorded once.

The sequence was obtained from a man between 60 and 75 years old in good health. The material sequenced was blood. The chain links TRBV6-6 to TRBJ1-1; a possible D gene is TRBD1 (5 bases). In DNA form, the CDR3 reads TGTGCCAGTACCCAGGGTGATACTGAAGCTTTCTTT. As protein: CASTQGDTEAFF.